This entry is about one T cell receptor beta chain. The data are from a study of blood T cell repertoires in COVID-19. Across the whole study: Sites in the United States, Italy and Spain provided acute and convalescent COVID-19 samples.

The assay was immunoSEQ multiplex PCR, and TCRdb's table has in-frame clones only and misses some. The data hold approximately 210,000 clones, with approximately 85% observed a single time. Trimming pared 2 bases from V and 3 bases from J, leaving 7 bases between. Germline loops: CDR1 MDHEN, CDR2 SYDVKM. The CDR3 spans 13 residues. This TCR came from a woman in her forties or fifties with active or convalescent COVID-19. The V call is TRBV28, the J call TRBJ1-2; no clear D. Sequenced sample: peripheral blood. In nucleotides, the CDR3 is TGTGCCAGCAGTTTAAGCCAGGACTATGGCTACACCTTC. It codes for CASSLSQDYGYTF.